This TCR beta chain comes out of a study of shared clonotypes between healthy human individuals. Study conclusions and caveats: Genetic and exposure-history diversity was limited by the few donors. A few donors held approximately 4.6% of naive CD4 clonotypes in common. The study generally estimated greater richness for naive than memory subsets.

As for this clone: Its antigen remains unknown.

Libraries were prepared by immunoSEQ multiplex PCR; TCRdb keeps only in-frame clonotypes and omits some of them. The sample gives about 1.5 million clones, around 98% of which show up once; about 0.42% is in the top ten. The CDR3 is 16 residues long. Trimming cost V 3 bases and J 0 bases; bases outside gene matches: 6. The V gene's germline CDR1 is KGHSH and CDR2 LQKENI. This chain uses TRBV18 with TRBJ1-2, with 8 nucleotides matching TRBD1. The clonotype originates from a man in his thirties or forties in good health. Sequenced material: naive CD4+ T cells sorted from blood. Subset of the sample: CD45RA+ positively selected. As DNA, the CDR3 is TGTGCCAGCTCACCGAGAGGACAGGGCTCTAACTATGGCTACACCTTC. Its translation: CASSPRGQGSNYGYTF.